The following is a TCR beta chain sequence with its context. Its target is not known. The data originate from a study of shared clonotypes between healthy human individuals. Study overall: Donors, aged 18 to 49, were a couple of women and three men. The plates for each donor numbered three CD4 naive, three CD4 memory, two CD8 naive and one CD8 memory.

Findings of the study overall: Some clonotypes were shared by all four sorted-subset donors, while others were not shared. The non-shared ones had lower generation probabilities than the shared ones.

The assay was carried out at the deep level. Profiled with immunoSEQ multiplex PCR; TCRdb holds only in-frame clones, not every one. The sample records around 330,000 clones, less than 85% being singletons. The CDR3 has 16 residues. The V gene's germline CDR1 is MGHRA and CDR2 YSYEKL. Trimming pared 4 bases from V and 0 bases from J, leaving 13 bases between. The chain uses TRBV4-1 and TRBJ2-1, with D possibly being TRBD1 or TRBD2 (5 bases each). Sequencing input: memory CD4+ T cells sorted from blood. This sample's subset: CD45RA-negative fraction. The TCR comes from a man younger than 40 in good health. CDR3 sequence: CASSRSGTSSYNEQFF. CDR3 DNA sequence: TGCGCCAGCAGCCGTTCCGGGACGAGCTCCTACAATGAGCAGTTCTTC.